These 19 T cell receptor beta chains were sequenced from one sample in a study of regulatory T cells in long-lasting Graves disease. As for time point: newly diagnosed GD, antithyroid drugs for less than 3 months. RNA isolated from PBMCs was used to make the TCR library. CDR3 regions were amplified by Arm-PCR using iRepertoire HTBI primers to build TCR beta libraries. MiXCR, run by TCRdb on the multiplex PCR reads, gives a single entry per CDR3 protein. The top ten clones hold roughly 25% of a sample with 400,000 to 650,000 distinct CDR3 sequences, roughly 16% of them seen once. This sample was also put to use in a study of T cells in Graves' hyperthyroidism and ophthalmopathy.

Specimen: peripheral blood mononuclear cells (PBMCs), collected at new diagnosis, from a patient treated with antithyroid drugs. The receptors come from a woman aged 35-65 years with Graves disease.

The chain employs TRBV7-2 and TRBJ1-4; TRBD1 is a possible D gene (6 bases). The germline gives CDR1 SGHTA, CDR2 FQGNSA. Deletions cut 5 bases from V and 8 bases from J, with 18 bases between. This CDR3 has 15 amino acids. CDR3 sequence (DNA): TGTGCCAGCAGCCCACGGGTGGGGGCGCGAGAAAAACTGTTTTTT. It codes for CASSPRVGAREKLFF.

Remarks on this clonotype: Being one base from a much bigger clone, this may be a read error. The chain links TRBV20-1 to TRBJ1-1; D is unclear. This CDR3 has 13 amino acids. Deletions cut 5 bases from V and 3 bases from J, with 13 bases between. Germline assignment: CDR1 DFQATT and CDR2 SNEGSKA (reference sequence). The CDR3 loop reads CSAPLQMDTEAFF. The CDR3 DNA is TGCAGTGCTCCGTTACAGATGGACACTGAAGCTTTCTTT.

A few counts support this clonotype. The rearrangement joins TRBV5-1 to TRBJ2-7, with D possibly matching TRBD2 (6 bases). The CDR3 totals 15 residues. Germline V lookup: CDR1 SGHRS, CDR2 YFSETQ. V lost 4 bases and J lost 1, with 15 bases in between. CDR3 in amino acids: CASSPRPGGSYEQYF. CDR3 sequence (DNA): TGCGCCAGCAGCCCCCGGCCCGGGGGTTCCTACGAGCAGTACTTC.

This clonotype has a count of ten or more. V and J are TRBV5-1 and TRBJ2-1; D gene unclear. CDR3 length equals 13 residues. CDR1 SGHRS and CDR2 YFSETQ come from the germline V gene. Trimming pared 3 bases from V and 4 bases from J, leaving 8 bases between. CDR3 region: CASSSDGYNEQFF. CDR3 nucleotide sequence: TGCGCCAGCAGCTCCGACGGATACAATGAGCAGTTCTTC.

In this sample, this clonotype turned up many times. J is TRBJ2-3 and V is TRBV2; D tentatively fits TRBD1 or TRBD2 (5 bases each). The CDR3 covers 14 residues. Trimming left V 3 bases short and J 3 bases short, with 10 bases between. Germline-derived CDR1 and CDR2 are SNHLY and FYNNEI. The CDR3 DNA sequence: TGTGCCAGCAGTGACGGGGCAGCTACAGATACGCAGTATTTT. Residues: CASSDGAATDTQYF.

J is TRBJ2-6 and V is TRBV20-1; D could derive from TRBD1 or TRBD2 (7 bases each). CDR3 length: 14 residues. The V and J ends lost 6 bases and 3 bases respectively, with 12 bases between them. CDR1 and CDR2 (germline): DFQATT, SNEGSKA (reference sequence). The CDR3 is CSARGGGGANVLTF. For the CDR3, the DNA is TGCAGTGCCAGGGGGGGCGGTGGGGCCAACGTCCTGACTTTC.

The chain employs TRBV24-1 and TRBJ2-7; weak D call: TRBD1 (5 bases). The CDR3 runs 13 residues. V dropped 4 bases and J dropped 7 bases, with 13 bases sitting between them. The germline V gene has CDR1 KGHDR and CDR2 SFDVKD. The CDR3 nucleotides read TGTGCCACCAGTGAGGGGCCGCCGGGTGAGCAGTACTTC. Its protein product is CATSEGPPGEQYF.

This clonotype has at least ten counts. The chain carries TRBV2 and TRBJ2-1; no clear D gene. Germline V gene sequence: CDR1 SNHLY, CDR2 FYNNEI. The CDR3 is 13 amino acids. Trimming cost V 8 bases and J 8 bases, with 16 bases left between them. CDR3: CASPSKDSDEQFF. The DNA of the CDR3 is TGTGCCAGCCCGTCCAAGGATTCGGATGAGCAGTTCTTC.

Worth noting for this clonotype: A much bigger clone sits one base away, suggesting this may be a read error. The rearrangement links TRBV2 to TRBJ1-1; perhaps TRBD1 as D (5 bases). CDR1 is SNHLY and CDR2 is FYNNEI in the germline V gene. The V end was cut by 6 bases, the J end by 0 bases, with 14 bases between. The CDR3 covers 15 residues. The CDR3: CASRGGGRVNTEAFF. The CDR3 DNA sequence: TGTGCCAGCAGGGGGGGTGGCAGGGTGAACACTGAAGCTTTCTTT.

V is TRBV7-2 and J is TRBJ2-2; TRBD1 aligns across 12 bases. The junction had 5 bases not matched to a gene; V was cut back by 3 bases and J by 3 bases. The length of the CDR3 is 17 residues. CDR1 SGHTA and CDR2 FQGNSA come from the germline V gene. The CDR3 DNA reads TGTGCCAGCAGCTTGACCCGGGACAGGGGGCACACCGGGGAGCTGTTTTTT. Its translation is CASSLTRDRGHTGELFF. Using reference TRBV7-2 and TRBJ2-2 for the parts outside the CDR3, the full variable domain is GAGVSQSPSNKVTEKGKDVELRCDPISGHTALYWYRQSLGQGLEFLIYFQGNSAPDKSGLPSDRFSAERTGGSVSTLTIQRTQQEDSAVYLCASSLTRDRGHTGELFFGEGSRLTVL.

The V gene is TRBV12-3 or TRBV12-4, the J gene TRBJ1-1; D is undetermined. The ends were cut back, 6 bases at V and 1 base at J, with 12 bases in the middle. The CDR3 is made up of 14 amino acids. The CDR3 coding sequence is TGTGCCAGCAGCCGATTTCGCAGGAACACTGAAGCTTTCTTT. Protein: CASSRFRRNTEAFF.

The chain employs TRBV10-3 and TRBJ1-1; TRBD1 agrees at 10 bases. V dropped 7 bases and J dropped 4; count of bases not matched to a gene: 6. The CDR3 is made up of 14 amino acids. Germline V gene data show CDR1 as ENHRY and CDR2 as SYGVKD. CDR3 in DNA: TGTGCCATCAAAACCGGGACAGGGGCCACTGAAGCTTTCTTT. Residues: CAIKTGTGATEAFF.

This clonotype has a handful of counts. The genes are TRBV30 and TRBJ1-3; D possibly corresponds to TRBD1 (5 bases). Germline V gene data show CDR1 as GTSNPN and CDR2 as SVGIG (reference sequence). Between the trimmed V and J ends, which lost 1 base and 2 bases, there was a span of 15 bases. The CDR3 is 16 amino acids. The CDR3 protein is CAWSGLGVLAGNTIYF. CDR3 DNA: TGTGCCTGGAGTGGGTTGGGGGTCCTCGCTGGAAACACCATATATTTT.

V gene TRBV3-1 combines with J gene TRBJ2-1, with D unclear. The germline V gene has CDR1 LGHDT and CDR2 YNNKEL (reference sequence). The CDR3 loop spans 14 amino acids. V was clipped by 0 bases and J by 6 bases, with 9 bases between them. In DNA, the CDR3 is TGTGCCAGCAGCCAAGATAACAGTCGCAATGAGCAGTTCTTC. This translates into CASSQDNSRNEQFF.

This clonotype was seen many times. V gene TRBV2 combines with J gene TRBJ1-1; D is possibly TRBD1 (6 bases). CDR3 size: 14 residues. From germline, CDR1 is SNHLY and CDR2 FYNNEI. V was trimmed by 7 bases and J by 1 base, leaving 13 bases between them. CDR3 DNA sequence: TGTGCCAGCACTGCAGGGGACTCGAACACTGAAGCTTTCTTT. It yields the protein CASTAGDSNTEAFF.

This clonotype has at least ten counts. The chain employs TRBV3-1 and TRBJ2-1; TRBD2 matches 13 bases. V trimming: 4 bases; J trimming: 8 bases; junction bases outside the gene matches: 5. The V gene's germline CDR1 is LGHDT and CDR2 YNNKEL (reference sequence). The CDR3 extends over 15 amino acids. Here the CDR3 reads CASSLTSGGRDEQFF. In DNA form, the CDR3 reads TGTGCCAGCAGCCTGACTAGCGGGGGGCGGGATGAGCAGTTCTTC.

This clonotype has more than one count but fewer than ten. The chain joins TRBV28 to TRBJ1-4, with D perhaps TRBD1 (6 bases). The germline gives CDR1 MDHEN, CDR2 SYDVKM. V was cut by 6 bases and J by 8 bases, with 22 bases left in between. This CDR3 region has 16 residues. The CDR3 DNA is TGTGCCAGCAGCCCAGGGGTCTTTAAACCCGGGGAAAAACTGTTTTTT. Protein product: CASSPGVFKPGEKLFF. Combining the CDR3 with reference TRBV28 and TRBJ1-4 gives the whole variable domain DVKVTQSSRYLVKRTGEKVFLECVQDMDHENMFWYRQDPGLGLRLIYFSYDVKMKEKGDIPEGYSVSREKKERFSLILESASTNQTSMYLCASSPGVFKPGEKLFFGSGTQLSVL.

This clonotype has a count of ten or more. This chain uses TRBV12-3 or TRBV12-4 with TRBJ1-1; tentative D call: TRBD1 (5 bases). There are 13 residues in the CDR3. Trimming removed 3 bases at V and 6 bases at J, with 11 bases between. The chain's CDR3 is CASSLERGAEAFF. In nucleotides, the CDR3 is TGTGCCAGCAGTTTGGAGCGGGGGGCTGAAGCTTTCTTT.

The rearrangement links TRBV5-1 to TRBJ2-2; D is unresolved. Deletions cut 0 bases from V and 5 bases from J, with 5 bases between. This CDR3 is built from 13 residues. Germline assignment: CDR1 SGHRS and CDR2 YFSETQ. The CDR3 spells CASSLGFTGELFF. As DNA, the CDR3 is TGCGCCAGCAGCTTGGGTTTTACCGGGGAGCTGTTTTTT.